This T cell receptor beta chain is from a study of CD8 T cells in ankylosing spondylitis. This clonotype was observed a handful of times. TCRdb reprocessed the 5' RACE reads with MiXCR, giving one entry per CDR3 protein. The data hold some 120,000 distinct CDR3 sequences, with roughly an eighth observed a single time. This clonotype originated in a female donor with ankylosing spondylitis or in good health (not recorded which). The sample was blood, either unsorted or a sorted T cell fraction (not recorded which).

This CDR3 reads CASIGSGRTDTQYF. The CDR3 region has the DNA TGTGCCAGCATCGGTAGCGGTCGCACAGATACGCAGTATTTT. The rearrangement uses TRBV3-1 and TRBJ2-3, with TRBD2 as a possible D gene (6 bases). Germline lookup yields CDR1 LGHDT and CDR2 YNNKEL (reference sequence). Trimming took 7 bases from V and 1 from J, leaving 12 bases between them. CDR3 size: 14 residues.